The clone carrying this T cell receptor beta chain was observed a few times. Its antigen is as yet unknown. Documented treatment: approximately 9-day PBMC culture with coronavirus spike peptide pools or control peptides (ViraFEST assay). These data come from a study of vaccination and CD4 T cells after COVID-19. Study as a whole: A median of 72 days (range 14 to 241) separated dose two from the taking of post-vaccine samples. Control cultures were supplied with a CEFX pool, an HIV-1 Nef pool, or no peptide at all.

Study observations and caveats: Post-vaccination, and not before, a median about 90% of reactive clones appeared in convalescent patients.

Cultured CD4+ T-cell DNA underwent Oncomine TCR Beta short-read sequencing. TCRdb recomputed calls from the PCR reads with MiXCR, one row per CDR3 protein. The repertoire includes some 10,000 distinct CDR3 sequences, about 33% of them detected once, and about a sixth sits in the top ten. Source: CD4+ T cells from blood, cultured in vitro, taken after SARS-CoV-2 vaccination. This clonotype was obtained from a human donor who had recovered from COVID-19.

CDR3 bases: TGTGCCAGCAGTGAAGCCGGGACAGCTACTTTTGAAGCTTTCTTT. It codes for CASSEAGTATFEAFF. The gene calls are TRBV6-1 and TRBJ1-1; 7 positions match TRBD1. Trimming at V came to 0 bases and at J to 7 bases, leaving 8 bases not matched to a gene. The CDR3 spans 15 residues. Germline values: CDR1 MNHNS, CDR2 SASEGT.